This T cell receptor (beta chain) was profiled in a study of T cells in Graves' hyperthyroidism and ophthalmopathy. Broader study findings: Among clonotypes expanded in thyroid above 0.001, most were also found in blood.

On this clonotype itself: Its antigen is undetermined.

The CDR3 extends over 15 amino acids. Germline assignment: CDR1 MNHNS and CDR2 SASEGT. Between the trimmed V and J ends, which lost 6 bases and 1 base, there was a span of 15 bases. The TCR beta CDR3 regions underwent amplification using RNA transcripts as the source. A first-round RT-PCR of the TCR CDR3 used the HTBI primer set. TCRdb used MiXCR to reprocess the multiplex PCR reads, holding one entry per CDR3 protein. The top ten clones hold about 6.6% of a sample with about 600,000 distinct CDR3 sequences, over 12% of them seen once. J is TRBJ1-1 and V is TRBV6-1; D is ambiguous. Sequenced sample: blood. This receptor was identified in a woman between 18 and 30 years old with Graves' ophthalmopathy. The DNA of the CDR3 is TGTGCCAGCAGGGGATCTGGAAATGGGAACACTGAAGCTTTCTTT. Translated: CASRGSGNGNTEAFF.